One T cell receptor (beta chain) is described in this entry. This specimen belongs to a study of cytomegalovirus exposure and HLA in healthy donors. It was with 60 Vbeta and 13 Jbeta primers that the PCR ran. Measured with immunoSEQ multiplex PCR; TCRdb has only the in-frame clones, and not every one. The sample features about 130,000 clones, with 2% to 2.5% in its top ten. The sample consisted of PBMCs. The receptor was isolated from a man aged 35-49 years in good health and CMV-seronegative.

This CDR3 is CASGTGGWTNEKLFF. CDR3 DNA: TGTGCCAGCGGCACAGGTGGGTGGACTAATGAAAAACTGTTTTTT. V usage is TRBV28 and J usage is TRBJ1-4, with D maybe TRBD1 (5 bases). CDR1 MDHEN and CDR2 SYDVKM come from the germline V gene. The length of the CDR3 is 15 residues. V dropped 8 bases and J dropped 2 bases, with 15 bases sitting between them.